A single sample gave rise to the 27 T cell receptor beta chains below, sequenced in a study of response to subunit inactivated influenza vaccine. TCRdb reprocessed the RT-PCR reads via MiXCR and lists one record per CDR3 protein. The sample yields 530,000 or so distinct CDR3 sequences, 12% seen once. Sequencing used PBMCs from blood, obtained on the day of vaccination. These receptors all stem from a man aged 45 to 65 who received an inactivated influenza vaccine.

This clonotype was recorded a few times. V and J are TRBV7-2 and TRBJ1-2; D not resolved. Trimming removed 1 base from V and 4 bases from J, with 10 bases in between. Germline V lookup: CDR1 SGHTA, CDR2 FQGNSA. The CDR3 spans 14 residues. Written as DNA, the CDR3 is TGTGCCAGCAGCTTAGAGGCAGTCTCCTATGGCTACACCTTC. Protein product: CASSLEAVSYGYTF.

This chain joins TRBV15 and TRBJ2-2; tentatively, D is TRBD1 or TRBD2 (6 bases each). The CDR3 runs 17 residues. CDR1 is LNHNV and CDR2 is YYDKDF in the germline V gene (reference sequence). With 3 bases removed from V and 0 bases from J, the gap between germline ends came to 14 bases. CDR3 loop: CATSSQEGGPNTGELFF. The CDR3 bases are TGTGCCACCAGCAGTCAGGAGGGGGGACCGAACACCGGGGAGCTGTTTTTT.

V and J are TRBV7-2 and TRBJ1-5; tentatively, D is TRBD1 (5 bases). Trimming removed 1 base from V and 7 bases from J, with 14 bases in between. This CDR3 has 15 residues. Looked up from germline, CDR1 is SGHTA and CDR2 is FQGNSA. CDR3 bases: TGTGCCAGCAGCTTAGGGGGGTCGGTAGTCCAGCCCCAGCATTTT. Translated, it gives CASSLGGSVVQPQHF.

Worth noting for this clonotype: A much larger clone is a single base away; this may be a read error. The rearrangement links TRBV12-3 or TRBV12-4 to TRBJ2-5, with D unresolved. The CDR3 covers 13 residues. CDR3 nucleotide sequence: TGTGCCAGCAGTTTAAACAGCCAAGGGACCCAGTACTTC. It codes for CASSLNSQGTQYF.

V usage is TRBV20-1 and J usage is TRBJ1-1; D is uncertain. Between the trimmed V and J ends, which lost 4 bases and 4 bases, there was a span of 13 bases. Germline CDR1 is DFQATT and CDR2 is SNEGSKA (reference sequence). The length of the CDR3 is 13 residues. The CDR3 region has the DNA TGCAGTGCTAACCCGCCCCTGGGCACTGAAGCTTTCTTT. Translating gives CSANPPLGTEAFF.

This clonotype was counted between two and nine times. The chain uses TRBV6-1 and TRBJ2-3, with TRBD2 matching over 11 bases. The CDR3 length is 16 residues. Per the germline V gene, CDR1 is MNHNS and CDR2 is SASEGT. Trimming took 6 bases from V and 2 from J; bases not matched to a gene: 7. CDR3 sequence (DNA): TGTGCCAGCAGCCGACTAGCGGGGACCTCCACAGATACGCAGTATTTT. Translation: CASSRLAGTSTDTQYF.

This clonotype was seen many times. V is TRBV29-1 and J is TRBJ2-1, with 13 bases fitting TRBD2. The CDR3 consists of 14 residues. The ends lost 6 bases at V and 5 bases at J; junction bases unmatched: 4. Germline CDR1 and CDR2: SQVTM and ANQGSEA. The CDR3 sequence: CSVRLAGGDNEQFF. CDR3 nucleotide sequence: TGCAGCGTCCGACTAGCGGGAGGAGACAATGAGCAGTTCTTC.

The sample holds many counts of this clonotype. CDR3 DNA sequence: TGTGCCAGCAGTCGACAGGGTAGGACTGAAGCTTTCTTT. Protein sequence: CASSRQGRTEAFF. V is TRBV12-3 or TRBV12-4 and J is TRBJ1-1; TRBD1 aligns across 7 bases. The CDR3 length is 13 residues. Unmatched junction bases numbered 5, after V lost 5 bases and J lost 5 bases.

The sample holds a few counts of this clonotype. The chain recombines TRBV4-3 with TRBJ2-7, with D tentatively TRBD2 (5 bases). The length of the CDR3 is 14 residues. Germline V CDR1 and CDR2: LGHNA, YSLEER. The ends were cut back, 0 bases at V and 3 bases at J, with 9 bases in the middle. The CDR3 reads CASSQDRGYYEQYF. Written as DNA, the CDR3 is TGCGCCAGCAGCCAAGATCGGGGATACTACGAGCAGTACTTC.

This clonotype was seen more than once but under ten times. This sequence joins TRBV11-2 and TRBJ1-1; 8 bases fit TRBD1. Germline V lookup: CDR1 SGHAT, CDR2 FQNNGV. V gave up 1 base and J gave up 9 bases; unmatched junction bases: 4. This CDR3 has 13 amino acids. The CDR3 spells CASSLVQGAQAFF. In DNA, the CDR3 is TGTGCCAGCAGCTTAGTTCAGGGGGCACAAGCTTTCTTT.

This clonotype has ten or more counts. This chain links TRBV12-3 or TRBV12-4 with TRBJ2-3, with D tentatively TRBD1 (5 bases). V was clipped by 2 bases and J by 2 bases, with 14 bases between them. The CDR3 is made up of 16 amino acids. CDR3 sequence (DNA): TGTGCCAGCAGTTTAACTGCAGGGATAAACACAGATACGCAGTATTTT. Its translation: CASSLTAGINTDTQYF.

This clonotype was counted only a few times. V and J are TRBV25-1 and TRBJ2-2; the D is unclear. Trimming cost V 5 bases and J 2 bases, with 6 bases left between them. From germline, CDR1 is MGHDK and CDR2 SYGVNS. CDR3 length equals 13 residues. The CDR3 DNA sequence: TGTGCCAGCAGTATGACTAACACCGGGGAGCTGTTTTTT. This gives the protein CASSMTNTGELFF.

This rearrangement joins TRBV12-3 or TRBV12-4 to TRBJ1-2; 7 bases match TRBD1. The ends lost 3 bases at V and 3 bases at J; junction bases unmatched: 7. The CDR3 spans 15 residues. CDR3 sequence (DNA): TGTGCCAGCAGTTTGCCCGGGACAGATTACTATGGCTACACCTTC. Encoded protein: CASSLPGTDYYGYTF.

The rearrangement uses TRBV27 and TRBJ2-4; D uncertain. This CDR3 region has 21 residues. Germline V CDR1 and CDR2: MNHEY, SMNVEV (reference sequence). The ends were cut back, 3 bases at V and 0 bases at J, with 27 bases in the middle. The CDR3 spells CASSFRFLGSREALAKNIQYF. In DNA form, the CDR3 reads TGTGCCAGCAGTTTTAGGTTTTTGGGTAGCAGAGAGGCTTTAGCCAAAAACATTCAGTACTTC.

In its sample, this clonotype was seen a few times. The chain links TRBV7-2 to TRBJ1-5; D unresolved. The CDR3 is 13 amino acids. Trimming removed 5 bases at V and 6 bases at J, with 11 bases between. CDR1 and CDR2 (germline): SGHTA, FQGNSA. The CDR3 loop reads CASSPDKVQPQHF. DNA for the CDR3: TGTGCCAGCAGCCCAGACAAGGTTCAGCCCCAGCATTTT.

This clonotype has only a few counts. The chain is built from TRBV27 and TRBJ2-1, with D possibly being TRBD1 (5 bases). The CDR3 totals 12 residues. The germline V and J ends were trimmed by 8 bases and 7 bases, with 12 bases remaining between them. Per germline, CDR1 MNHEY and CDR2 SMNVEV (reference sequence). Written as DNA, the CDR3 is TGTGCCAGCGGCCCAGGGTTTAATGAGCAGTTCTTC. It yields the protein CASGPGFNEQFF.

This chain links TRBV11-2 with TRBJ2-1, with D perhaps matching TRBD1 (5 bases). CDR1 SGHAT and CDR2 FQNNGV come from the germline V gene. Trimming cost V 5 bases and J 8 bases, with 19 bases left between them. The CDR3 is made up of 15 amino acids. The CDR3 loop reads CASSPLRGNIYEQFF. The CDR3 DNA follows: TGTGCCAGCAGCCCGCTTAGGGGCAATATATATGAGCAGTTCTTC.

This clonotype was counted between two and nine times. The chain links TRBV5-1 to TRBJ2-2, with TRBD2 matching 9 bases. The germline V gene encodes CDR1 SGHRS and CDR2 YFSETQ. J was trimmed by 3 bases and V by 0 bases; bases with no gene match: 6. This CDR3 has 17 residues. The chain's CDR3 is CASSLASGITHTGELFF. CDR3 DNA sequence: TGCGCCAGCAGCTTGGCTAGCGGGATTACTCACACCGGGGAGCTGTTTTTT.

V is TRBV29-1 and J is TRBJ1-1, with TRBD1 identical over 10 bases. Germline lookup yields CDR1 SQVTM and CDR2 ANQGSEA. Unmatched junction bases numbered 8, after V lost 8 bases and J lost 5 bases. There are 13 residues in the CDR3. Written as DNA, the CDR3 is TGCAGCATTCTCCCGGACAGGGGGACTGAAGCTTTCTTT. It encodes CSILPDRGTEAFF.

The CDR3 nucleotides are TGCGCCAGCAGCTTCTCAGGGCTCGGCTACACCTTC. It is translated as CASSFSGLGYTF. The chain links TRBV5-1 to TRBJ1-2; D possibly corresponds to TRBD1 (5 bases). The V gene's germline CDR1 is SGHRS and CDR2 YFSETQ. The CDR3 consists of 12 residues. V was shortened by 2 bases and J by 8 bases, with 10 bases between the two germline ends.

This clonotype was picked up a small number of times. The CDR3 spells CSVGQNLAGELFF. For the CDR3, the DNA is TGCAGTGTAGGACAGAATCTCGCCGGGGAGCTGTTTTTT. The gene calls are TRBV20-1 and TRBJ2-2, with D perhaps TRBD1 (6 bases). Germline V gives CDR1 DFQATT, CDR2 SNEGSKA (reference sequence). The V gene lost 7 bases and the J gene lost 6 bases, with 15 bases spanning the gap. CDR3 length: 13 residues.

Only a few counts were recorded for this clonotype. The V call is TRBV3-1, the J call TRBJ2-6, with D uncertain. Germline V CDR1 and CDR2: LGHDT, YNNKEL (reference sequence). The V end was cut by 1 base, the J end by 0 bases, with 10 bases between. CDR3 length equals 17 residues. The CDR3: CASSQGVLDSGANVLTF. DNA for the CDR3: TGTGCCAGCAGCCAAGGCGTTTTGGACTCTGGGGCCAACGTCCTGACTTTC.

This clonotype was counted between two and nine times. This chain links TRBV11-2 with TRBJ1-2; D not resolved. CDR1 SGHAT and CDR2 FQNNGV come from the germline V gene. The germline V and J ends were trimmed by 5 bases and 4 bases, with 14 bases remaining between them. CDR3 length: 14 amino acids. The CDR3 DNA follows: TGTGCCAGCAGCATCACGTCGGGCAGCTATGGCTACACCTTC. The encoded protein is CASSITSGSYGYTF.

This clonotype was found many times. The chain recombines TRBV4-2 with TRBJ2-3, with D maybe TRBD1 (6 bases). The V end lost 2 bases, the J end lost 0 bases, and 18 bases lay between the germline ends. The CDR3 loop spans 18 amino acids. Germline V gene sequence: CDR1 LGHNA, CDR2 YNFKEQ. CDR3 sequence: CASSQSRPGHLSTDTQYF. CDR3 sequence (DNA): TGTGCCAGCAGCCAATCACGACCGGGACACCTTAGCACAGATACGCAGTATTTT.

This clonotype was detected ten times or more. The chain recombines TRBV12-3 or TRBV12-4 with TRBJ2-2; no clear D gene. The CDR3 runs to 14 residues. Deletions cut 5 bases from V and 9 bases from J, with 16 bases between. The DNA for the CDR3 is TGTGCCAGCAGTCCTCGTAGGGTAGGGTGGGAGCTGTTTTTT. Amino acid sequence: CASSPRRVGWELFF.

This clonotype has ten or more counts. J is TRBJ2-7 and V is TRBV3-1; 9 nucleotides match TRBD1. The germline CDR1 and CDR2 sequences are LGHDT and YNNKEL (reference sequence). V gave up 6 bases and J gave up 7 bases; unmatched junction bases: 10. The CDR3 is 14 residues long. The CDR3 region is CASRRGQGLGEQYF. Here the CDR3 DNA reads TGTGCCAGCAGGAGGGGACAGGGATTAGGGGAGCAGTACTTC.

This chain links TRBV29-1 with TRBJ2-3; 13 nucleotides match TRBD2. CDR1 is SQVTM, CDR2 ANQGSEA, per germline. The CDR3 length is 13 residues. Germline trimming cut 6 bases from V and 5 bases from J; bases unmatched to any gene: 2. The CDR3 protein is CSVRTSGRDTQYF. DNA for the CDR3: TGCAGCGTCAGGACTAGCGGGAGAGATACGCAGTATTTT.